A selection of T cell receptor beta chains follows, all from one sample in a study of CD8+ T cells in alopecia areata. The method was immunoSEQ multiplex PCR; TCRdb's version includes in-frame clones alone and lacks a portion of them. The profile shows 90,000 to 150,000 clones, 58% of them singletons. The sequencing here drew on CD8+ T cells sorted from blood, taken at week 4, from a patient treated with tofacitinib. These TCRs come from a human donor with alopecia areata. CDR3s leave out the opening cysteine and the closing phenylalanine or tryptophan. The D gene is left open where the match is weak.

j_gene	v_gene	d_gene	CDR3aa
TRBJ2-4	TRBV29-1	TRBD1	SVTGKRNIQY
TRBJ1-6	TRBV18	TRBD1	ASSPRGQGNNSPLH
TRBJ2-7	TRBV5-1	NA	ASSPEGGSYEQY
TRBJ1-1	TRBV11-2	NA	ASSYPVALMNTEAF
TRBJ2-5	TRBV7-9	NA	ASSDSPGFQETQY
TRBJ1-2	TRBV9	NA	ASSVGQGEIGYT
TRBJ2-5	TRBV15	NA	ATSETVGRYQETQY
TRBJ2-1	TRBV29-1	NA	SVEVVRGYNEQF
TRBJ1-1	TRBV30	NA	AWSVEWNTEAF
TRBJ1-1	TRBV27	NA	ASSLYRTTEAF
TRBJ2-7	TRBV29-1	NA	SVGTGYEQY
TRBJ1-1	TRBV7-2	NA	ASSWMPGTKWNTEAF
TRBJ1-2	TRBV29-1	NA	SAADTTNYGYT
TRBJ2-5	TRBV27	TRBD1	ASKGGTLTEETQY
TRBJ2-7	TRBV7-9	NA	ASSSTWTGETFYEQY